This T cell receptor beta chain comes out of a study of blood T cells in healthy people across ages. Whole-study results and caveats: TCR beta diversity per million T cells fell roughly linearly with age. More naive CD4+ cells and higher diversity were found in long-lived than in aged donors. When one million T cells were used, diversity estimates were thought to be underestimates.

Looked up from germline, CDR1 is MDHEN and CDR2 is SYDVKM. The trim removed 7 bases at V and 3 bases at J, leaving 5 bases unmatched. The CDR3 has 13 residues. Through a sample-barcoded 5' primer and a J-beta primer mix, a second PCR was run for about 6 to 11 cycles. Unique molecular identifiers of 12 random nucleotides labeled each cDNA. TCRdb called the 5' RACE reads again in MiXCR, with one record for every CDR3 protein. The data contain some 1.5 million distinct CDR3 sequences, roughly 27% of them singletons. Comment on this clonotype: No antigen is known for it.

Material for sequencing was blood. The V gene is TRBV28, the J gene TRBJ2-7; 8 positions agree with TRBD1. The TCR originated in a woman aged 30 to 39 in good health. CDR3 residues: CASTWTGSYEQYF. CDR3 sequence (DNA): TGTGCCAGCACCTGGACAGGGAGCTACGAGCAGTACTTC.